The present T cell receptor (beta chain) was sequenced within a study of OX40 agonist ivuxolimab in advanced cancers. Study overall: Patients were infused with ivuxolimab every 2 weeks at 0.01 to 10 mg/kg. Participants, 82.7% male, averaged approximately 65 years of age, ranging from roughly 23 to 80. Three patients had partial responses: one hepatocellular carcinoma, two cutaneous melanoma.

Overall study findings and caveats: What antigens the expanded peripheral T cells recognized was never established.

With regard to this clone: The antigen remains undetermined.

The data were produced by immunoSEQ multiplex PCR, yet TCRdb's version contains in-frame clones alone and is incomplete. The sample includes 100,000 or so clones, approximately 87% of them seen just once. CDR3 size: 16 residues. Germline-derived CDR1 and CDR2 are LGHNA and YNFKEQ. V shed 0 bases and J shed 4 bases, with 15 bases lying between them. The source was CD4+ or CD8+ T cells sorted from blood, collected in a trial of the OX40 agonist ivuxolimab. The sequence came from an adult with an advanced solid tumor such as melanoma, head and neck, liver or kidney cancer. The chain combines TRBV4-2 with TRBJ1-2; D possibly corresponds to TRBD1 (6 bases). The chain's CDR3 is CASSQDLAGDIYGYTF. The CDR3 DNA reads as TGTGCCAGCAGCCAAGACTTGGCAGGGGATATCTATGGCTACACCTTC.